The 18 T cell receptor beta chains below were found in one sample sequenced in a study of T cell repertoires in cytomegalovirus infection. TCRdb itself ran the reads through MiXCR, one entry per CDR3 protein. The table lists some 110,000 distinct CDR3 sequences, around a tenth of them singletons. Their antigens remain unidentified. Sequenced material: PBMCs, sequenced either directly or after in vitro stimulation (not recorded which). The receptors shown here come from a human donor in good health (CMV status not recorded). Some clones in this sample may be carry-over from other donors' samples.

The J gene is TRBJ1-3, the V gene TRBV20-1; D might be TRBD1 (5 bases). The CDR3 is 13 amino acids. Germline values: CDR1 DFQATT, CDR2 SNEGSKA (reference sequence). V was shortened by 4 bases and J by 7 bases, with 14 bases between the two germline ends. The CDR3 protein is CSATRSGDNTIYF. Written as DNA, the CDR3 is TGCAGTGCTACTCGGTCGGGGGACAACACCATATATTTT.

The CDR3, as DNA: TGCAGTGGGATTGATAGCGGGAGCACAGATACGCAGTATTTT. Residues: CSGIDSGSTDTQYF. V and J are TRBV20-1 and TRBJ2-3; 7 nucleotides align to TRBD2. V was clipped by 7 bases and J by 0 bases; unmatched bases: 7. CDR1 is DFQATT, CDR2 SNEGSKA, per germline (reference sequence). The CDR3 sequence is 14 residues long.

In this sample, this clonotype turned up a few times. This chain joins TRBV2 and TRBJ1-2, with D unclear. The germline V gene encodes CDR1 SNHLY and CDR2 FYNNEI. This CDR3 is 15 amino acids long. V dropped 1 base and J dropped 7 bases, with 16 bases sitting between them. This CDR3 is CASSEVGSLNRGYTF. CDR3 DNA: TGTGCCAGCAGTGAAGTCGGGAGCCTGAATCGTGGCTACACCTTC.

There are many counts of this clonotype. This chain connects TRBV19 to TRBJ2-2; 7 positions match TRBD1. The CDR3 consists of 14 residues. Germline loops: CDR1 LNHDA, CDR2 SQIVND (reference sequence). V was pared by 6 bases and J by 6 bases, with 7 bases of the junction left unmatched. CDR3 in DNA: TGTGCCAGTAGGTGGACAGGTGGGGCCGGGGAGCTGTTTTTT. Translated: CASRWTGGAGELFF.

The sample holds many counts of this clonotype. The chain uses TRBV12-3 or TRBV12-4 and TRBJ1-1; D gene uncertain. V lost 7 bases, J lost 2 bases, and 5 bases lay in between. The length of the CDR3 is 11 residues. Written as DNA, the CDR3 is TGTGCCAGCAATCTCAACACTGAAGCTTTCTTT. It codes for CASNLNTEAFF.

The CDR3 DNA follows: TGTGCCAGCAATGGGCGGGCACTCTACGAGCAGTACGTC. Residues: CASNGRALYEQYV. The chain recombines TRBV6-1 with TRBJ2-7; TRBD2 is a possible D gene (5 bases). This CDR3 has 13 amino acids. V gave up 7 bases and J gave up 3 bases, with 13 bases separating them. From germline, CDR1 is MNHNS and CDR2 SASEGT.

The chain joins TRBV18 to TRBJ2-2; TRBD2 might be the D (6 bases). From germline, CDR1 is KGHSH and CDR2 LQKENI. Trimming took 1 base from V and 3 from J, leaving 12 bases between them. The CDR3 totals 16 residues. The CDR3 is CASSPRGGPYTGELFF. DNA of the CDR3: TGTGCCAGCTCACCACGCGGAGGGCCATACACCGGGGAGCTGTTTTTT.

This clonotype was detected many times. The chain employs TRBV4-1 and TRBJ2-1, with 12 bases aligning to TRBD2. CDR3 length equals 15 residues. CDR1 and CDR2 from the germline V gene are MGHRA and YSYEKL. V shed 3 bases and J 5 bases; nucleotides not matched to a gene: 2. CDR3 sequence reads: CASSQPSGRDNEQFF. CDR3 coding DNA: TGCGCCAGCAGCCAGCCTAGCGGGAGGGACAATGAGCAGTTCTTC.

The sample holds a few counts of this clonotype. This chain connects TRBV25-1 to TRBJ2-7; D could derive from TRBD1 or TRBD2 (7 bases each). The V gene's germline CDR1 is MGHDK and CDR2 SYGVNS. The CDR3 is 13 residues long. Trimming removed 11 bases from V and 0 bases from J, with 14 bases in between. CDR3 nucleotides: TGTGCCGCAGGGGGGGGTCACTCCTACGAGCAGTACTTC. As protein: CAAGGGHSYEQYF.

Turning to this clonotype: An end of the junction differs from the germline gene, which may be a read error. The chain is built from TRBV10-3 and TRBJ2-1; D is uncertain. This CDR3 spans 13 amino acids. Germline V CDR1 and CDR2: ENHRY, SYGVKD. The CDR3, as DNA: TGTGCCTCCGGCCAGGTTAGCTACGATGAGCAGTTCTTC. Protein sequence: CASGQVSYDEQFF.

This clonotype was observed many times. The chain is built from TRBV7-2 and TRBJ2-5; 8 positions agree with TRBD2. In germline, CDR1 is SGHTA, CDR2 FQGNSA. The CDR3 is made up of 14 amino acids. After removal of 3 bases from V and 1 base from J, the junction contained 1 base not matched to a gene. The CDR3 region has the DNA TGTGCCAGCAGCTTTACTAGCGGCCAAGAGACCCAGTACTTC. It specifies CASSFTSGQETQYF.

Here the CDR3 DNA reads TGTGCCATCAGTGAGTCGGGACAATTGTACTTC. Translated, it gives CAISESGQLYF. The chain couples TRBV10-3 to TRBJ2-7; a possible D gene is TRBD1 (6 bases). CDR3 length: 11 residues. Germline CDR1 is ENHRY and CDR2 is SYGVKD. The V end lost 0 bases, the J end lost 12 bases, and 9 bases lay between the germline ends.

This clonotype has more than one count but fewer than ten. The J gene is TRBJ2-7, the V gene TRBV19; TRBD2 matches at 12 bases. Looked up from germline, CDR1 is LNHDA and CDR2 is SQIVND (reference sequence). Trimming took 5 bases from V and 1 from J; bases not matched to a gene: 3. CDR3 size: 15 residues. The CDR3 is CASSVGTSGSYEQYF. The CDR3, as DNA: TGTGCCAGTAGTGTAGGGACTAGCGGGTCCTACGAGCAGTACTTC.

This clonotype has at least ten counts. V is TRBV4-1 and J is TRBJ2-4; 9 nucleotides match TRBD2. The CDR3 consists of 16 residues. From germline, CDR1 is MGHRA and CDR2 YSYEKL. J lost 0 bases, V lost 6 bases, and 6 bases had no gene match. The CDR3 sequence: CASSRLAGVAKNIQYF. The CDR3 nucleotides are TGCGCCAGCAGTCGTTTAGCGGGAGTAGCCAAAAACATTCAGTACTTC.

This clonotype was seen more than once but under ten times. The chain recombines TRBV12-3 or TRBV12-4 with TRBJ1-1, with a tentative D call TRBD1 (6 bases). V lost 7 bases to trimming and J lost 0 bases, with 12 bases between them. The length of the CDR3 is 14 residues. CDR3 sequence reads: CASTQGQLNTEAFF. CDR3 in DNA: TGTGCCAGCACCCAAGGACAGTTGAACACTGAAGCTTTCTTT.

This chain links TRBV14 with TRBJ2-7; D uncertain. Germline V lookup: CDR1 SGHDN, CDR2 FVKESK. The V gene lost 8 bases and the J gene lost 2 bases, with 16 bases spanning the gap. The CDR3 runs 14 residues. The CDR3: CASQASGPTYEQYF. Written as DNA, the CDR3 is TGTGCCAGCCAGGCCTCAGGACCTACCTACGAGCAGTACTTC. Looking up the rest from reference TRBV14 and TRBJ2-7 gives the full variable domain: EAGVTQFPSHSVIEKGQTVTLRCDPISGHDNLYWYRRVMGKEIKFLLHFVKESKQDESGMPNNRFLAERTGGTYSTLKVQPAELEDSGVYFCASQASGPTYEQYFGPGTRLTVT.

This clonotype came up a few times. The chain employs TRBV4-3 and TRBJ1-1; tentatively, D is TRBD1 (5 bases). The length of the CDR3 is 13 residues. The germline gives CDR1 LGHNA, CDR2 YSLEER. Deletions cut 4 bases from V and 8 bases from J, with 14 bases between. DNA for the CDR3: TGCGCCAGCAGCCGAAGCAGGGAGGGGGAAGCTTTCTTT. This gives the protein CASSRSREGEAFF.

This chain joins TRBV5-6 and TRBJ2-1; 9 positions agree with TRBD1. V gave up 2 bases and J gave up 8 bases; unmatched junction bases: 8. CDR3 length: 15 residues. Germline-derived CDR1 and CDR2 are SGHDT and YYEEEE. This CDR3 is CASSFRGTGLYEQFF. In nucleotides, the CDR3 is TGTGCCAGCAGCTTTAGGGGGACAGGGCTCTATGAGCAGTTCTTC.